This paragraph reports one T cell receptor beta chain. Antigen specificity is unknown. Using its own MiXCR run on the 5' RACE reads, TCRdb lists one record per CDR3 protein. The data contain more than 450,000 distinct CDR3 sequences, less than 25% of them singletons. This entry comes from a study of T cells after yellow fever vaccination. Notes on the study in general: Although most clonotypes did not, a small share appeared in both CD4 and CD8 compartments. Post-booster samples contained most primary-vaccination clones (around 95% CD4, about 90% CD8).

This CDR3 is built from 18 residues. Germline V CDR1 and CDR2: SGHVS, FNYEAQ. The V gene end was trimmed by 5 bases and the J gene end by 5 bases; junction bases not matched to a gene: 19. This TCR derives from a man younger than 35 who received the YFV17D yellow fever vaccine. This chain joins TRBV7-6 and TRBJ1-1; TRBD1 agrees at 8 bases. The sequencing used PBMCs, collected 21 days after the first yellow fever vaccination. CDR3 nucleotide sequence: TGTGCCAGCAGCCCTGGGACAGGACTGCCGGATTGGGTGACTGAAGCTTTCTTT. It codes for CASSPGTGLPDWVTEAFF.